Included here is one TCR beta chain sequence, with context. Assay used: immunoSEQ multiplex PCR; TCRdb lists only in-frame clones, some missing. The data show approximately 2.1 million clones, with 85% to 95% seen just once and approximately 0.4% held by the top ten. Trimming shortened V by 3 bases and J by 2 bases, and 13 bases separated the two germline ends. Looked up from germline, CDR1 is SGHTA and CDR2 is FQGNSA. The CDR3 is 15 amino acids. This specimen comes from a study of shared clonotypes between healthy human individuals. The TCR was taken from a man aged 18 to 35 in good health. Some clones in this sample may be carry-over from other donors' samples. Material for sequencing was naive CD4+ T cells from PBMCs. Subset described: CD45RA+ positively selected. The chain couples TRBV7-2 to TRBJ2-5, with TRBD2 as a possible D gene (6 bases). Written as DNA, the CDR3 is TGTGCCAGCAGCTTGGCGGGGCAGCTACAAGAGACCCAGTACTTC. Its protein is CASSLAGQLQETQYF.